There are a few counts of the clone carrying this T cell receptor beta chain. Its target is not known. Individual cDNA molecules received unique molecular identifiers. TCRdb independently ran MiXCR on the 5' RACE reads; one entry per CDR3 protein. This sample has about 29,000 distinct CDR3 sequences; around 5% occur once, and the top ten carry about 5.7%. The data derive from a study of early T cells in non-severe SARS-CoV-2 infection. Overall study: Sequenced bulk RNA came from whole blood that was unsorted, and chains were unpaired. General study findings and limits: Using VDJdb, the matching emphasized anti-spike CD8 responses while missing private and CD4 specificities.

V gave up 3 bases and J gave up 2 bases, with 7 bases separating them. Germline V lookup: CDR1 SGHAT, CDR2 FQDESV (reference sequence). CDR3 length: 13 residues. The V gene is TRBV11-1, the J gene TRBJ2-5; possibly TRBD2 for D (6 bases). The sequence came from an adult who was a healthcare worker with PCR-confirmed SARS-CoV-2 infection or an uninfected control (not recorded which). Sequencing was done on a sample of whole blood. Here the CDR3 DNA reads TGTGCCAGCAGCTTGGACTATCAAGAGACCCAGTACTTC. It yields the protein CASSLDYQETQYF.